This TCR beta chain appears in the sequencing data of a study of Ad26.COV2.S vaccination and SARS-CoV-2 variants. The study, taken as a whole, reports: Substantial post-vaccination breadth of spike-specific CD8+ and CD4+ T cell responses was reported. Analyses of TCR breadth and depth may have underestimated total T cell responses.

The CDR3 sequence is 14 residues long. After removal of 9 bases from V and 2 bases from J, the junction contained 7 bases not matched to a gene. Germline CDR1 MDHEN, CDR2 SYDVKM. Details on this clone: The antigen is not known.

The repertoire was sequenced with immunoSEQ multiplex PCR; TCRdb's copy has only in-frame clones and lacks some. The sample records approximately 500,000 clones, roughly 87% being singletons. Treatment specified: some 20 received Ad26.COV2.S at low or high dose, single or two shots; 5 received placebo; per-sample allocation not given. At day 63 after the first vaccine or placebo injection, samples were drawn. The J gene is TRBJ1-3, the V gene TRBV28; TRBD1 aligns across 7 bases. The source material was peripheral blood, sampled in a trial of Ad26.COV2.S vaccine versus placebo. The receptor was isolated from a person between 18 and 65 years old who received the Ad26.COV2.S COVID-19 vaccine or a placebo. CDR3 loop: CASSEGAPGNTIYF. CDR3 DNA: TGTGCCAGTAGCGAGGGGGCGCCTGGAAACACCATATATTTT.